The source of this TCR beta chain is a study of patients and donors after allogeneic stem cell transplantation. TCRdb used MiXCR to reprocess the RT-PCR reads, holding one entry per CDR3 protein. The repertoire holds over 150,000 distinct CDR3 sequences, with 30% as singletons. CDR3 length: 16 residues. The germline V gene has CDR1 SEHNR and CDR2 FQNEAQ (reference sequence). With 5 bases clipped from V and 2 bases from J, the junction kept 6 bases outside the gene matches. The source is a human donor who was either an allogeneic HSCT recipient or a stem cell or donor lymphocyte infusion donor (not recorded which). It is not recorded whose cells these are; they may come from a transplant donor. The chain is built from TRBV7-9 and TRBJ1-5, with 10 bases lining up with TRBD1. The sequencing sample was made of blood, either unsorted or a sorted T cell fraction (not recorded which). CDR3 nucleotide sequence: TGTGCCAGCAGCCCAGTTGGGACAGGGGGCAATCAGCCCCAGCATTTT. Translation: CASSPVGTGGNQPQHF.